This entry concerns a single T cell receptor (beta chain). The antigen is unknown. The CDR3 has 15 residues. Trimming shortened V by 7 bases and J by 5 bases, and 20 bases separated the two germline ends. The germline CDR1 and CDR2 sequences are SGHNT and YYREEE (reference sequence). The data were taken from a study of cytomegalovirus exposure and HLA in healthy donors. Study-wide context: Among the roughly 380 donors who were genotyped, 81% fell in the genetic ancestry cluster that is associated with self-reported Caucasian donors. Study outcomes and limitations: Accurate prediction of most subjects' HLA-A and HLA-B alleles from TCR beta sequences was reported. The study flagged roughly 150 TCR beta chains as cytomegalovirus-associated.

There were likely unrecorded immune exposures, though donors were nominally healthy when sampled. PCR involved 60 Vbeta and 13 Jbeta primers. Method: immunoSEQ multiplex PCR; TCRdb's copy keeps in-frame clones and lacks some. Here the sample spans 90,000 or so clones, roughly 80% being singletons. Sequenced sample: PBMCs. This receptor was obtained from a man younger than 40 in good health and CMV-seropositive. The chain recombines TRBV5-4 with TRBJ2-3; D is possibly TRBD2 (7 bases). CDR3 loop: CASREGGGPGDTQYF. The CDR3 DNA reads TGTGCCAGCCGTGAGGGCGGGGGCCCTGGAGATACGCAGTATTTT.